This record looks at one T cell receptor (beta chain) sequence and its context. The sample comes from a study of T cells in Graves' hyperthyroidism and ophthalmopathy. Overall study context: Pretreatment peripheral blood was obtained at initial diagnosis.

TCR beta CDR3 regions were amplified from RNA transcripts. When the TCR CDR3 underwent first-round RT-PCR, the HTBI primer set was used. TCRdb redid the calling of the multiplex PCR reads with MiXCR, one entry per CDR3 protein. The sample shows some 570,000 distinct CDR3 sequences, 11% to 15% of them seen only once. V was pared by 0 bases and J by 0 bases, with 13 bases between. Germline lookup yields CDR1 SGDLS and CDR2 YYNGEE. The CDR3 has 17 residues. In making diagnoses, clinical symptoms, serum thyroxine and TRAb, thyroid ultrasound and orbital computed tomography were all used. The receptor's source is a woman younger than 35 with Graves' ophthalmopathy. The chain is built from TRBV9 and TRBJ2-1, with D maybe TRBD2 (5 bases). Material: blood. The CDR3 sequence is CASSVESAVSSYNEQFF. CDR3 nucleotides: TGTGCCAGCAGCGTAGAATCAGCGGTCAGCTCCTACAATGAGCAGTTCTTC.